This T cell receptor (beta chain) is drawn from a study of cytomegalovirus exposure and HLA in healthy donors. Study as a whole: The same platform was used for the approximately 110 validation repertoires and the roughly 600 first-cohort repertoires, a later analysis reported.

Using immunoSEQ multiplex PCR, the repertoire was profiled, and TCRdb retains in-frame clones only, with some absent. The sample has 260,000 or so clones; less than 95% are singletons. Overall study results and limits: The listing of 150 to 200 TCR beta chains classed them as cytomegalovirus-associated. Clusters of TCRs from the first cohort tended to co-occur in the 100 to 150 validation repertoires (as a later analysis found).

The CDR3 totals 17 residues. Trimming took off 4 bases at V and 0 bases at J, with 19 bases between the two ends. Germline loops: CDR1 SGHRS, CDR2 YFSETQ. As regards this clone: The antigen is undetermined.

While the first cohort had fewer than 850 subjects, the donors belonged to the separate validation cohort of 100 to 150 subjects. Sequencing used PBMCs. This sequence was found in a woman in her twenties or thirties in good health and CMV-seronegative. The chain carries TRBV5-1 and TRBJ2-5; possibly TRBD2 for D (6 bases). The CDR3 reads CASSRDGGPSYQETQYF. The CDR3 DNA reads TGCGCCAGCAGCCGGGACGGGGGACCCTCGTACCAAGAGACCCAGTACTTC.